This T cell receptor beta chain was sequenced in a study of blood T cell repertoires in COVID-19. Study-level information: The United States, Italy and Spain supplied acute and convalescent COVID-19 samples. PBMCs, B-cell-depleted T cells, or T cells provided the cDNA or gDNA that made up the material.

In assigning cohorts, the study relied on participant-reported clinical history. Original processing notes: For nucleated cells, counts were estimated from reference gene primer amplification. Data came from immunoSEQ multiplex PCR; TCRdb stores just in-frame clones and leaves some out. That table furnishes V, J and clone size, whereas the DNA furnished D and trimming. The repertoire consists of hundreds of thousands of clones, with about 90% occurring once and the leading ten covering 3%. Germline CDR1 is WSHSY and CDR2 is SAAADI. V was clipped by 9 bases and J by 3 bases, with 11 bases between them. The CDR3 runs to 12 residues.

The specimen was PBMCs or T cells enriched from blood (not recorded which). The J gene is TRBJ1-1, the V gene TRBV10-2; D remains ambiguous. This clonotype was sampled from a woman younger than 45 who had recovered from COVID-19. The CDR3 DNA reads TGCGCCAGTCGCTTTCAGGACACTGAAGCTTTCTTT. Its translation: CASRFQDTEAFF.